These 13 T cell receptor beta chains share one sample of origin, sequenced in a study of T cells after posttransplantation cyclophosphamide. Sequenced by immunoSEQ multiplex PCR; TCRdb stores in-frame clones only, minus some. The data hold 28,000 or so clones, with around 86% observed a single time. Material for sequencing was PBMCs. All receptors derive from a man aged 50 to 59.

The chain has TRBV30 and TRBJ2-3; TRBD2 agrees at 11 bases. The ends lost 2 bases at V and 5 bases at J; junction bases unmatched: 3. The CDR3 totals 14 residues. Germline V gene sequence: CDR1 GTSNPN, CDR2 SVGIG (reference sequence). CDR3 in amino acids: CAWSILAGGDTQYF. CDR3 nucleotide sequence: TGTGCCTGGAGTATTCTAGCGGGAGGAGATACGCAGTATTTT.

CDR3 in amino acids: CASSRGGQDTQYF. CDR3 nucleotides: TGTGCCAGCTCAAGGGGGGGCCAGGATACGCAGTATTTT. The V call is TRBV2, the J call TRBJ2-3; D perhaps matches TRBD2 (7 bases). There are 13 residues in the CDR3. Germline V CDR1 and CDR2: SNHLY, FYNNEI. Trimming cost V 8 bases and J 6 bases, with 15 bases left between them.

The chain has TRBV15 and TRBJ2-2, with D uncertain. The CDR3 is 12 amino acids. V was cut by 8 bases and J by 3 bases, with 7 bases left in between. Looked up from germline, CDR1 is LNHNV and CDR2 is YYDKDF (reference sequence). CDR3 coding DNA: TGTGCCACCTCTACCTACACCGGGGAGCTGTTTTTT. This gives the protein CATSTYTGELFF.

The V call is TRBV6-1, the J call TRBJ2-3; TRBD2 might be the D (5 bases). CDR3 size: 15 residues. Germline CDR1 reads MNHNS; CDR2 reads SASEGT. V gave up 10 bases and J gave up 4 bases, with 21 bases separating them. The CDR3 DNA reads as TGTGCCACCCGGGGTCGGCAGAAGGTTGCAGATACGCAGTATTTT. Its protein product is CATRGRQKVADTQYF.

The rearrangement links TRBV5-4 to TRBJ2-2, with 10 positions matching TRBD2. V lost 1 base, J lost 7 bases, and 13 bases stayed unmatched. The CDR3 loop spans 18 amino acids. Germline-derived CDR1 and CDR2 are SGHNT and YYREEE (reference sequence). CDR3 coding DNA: TGTGCCAGCAGCTTGTACCCTAGCGGGAGTGCCGAGGGCGGGGAGCTGTTTTTT. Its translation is CASSLYPSGSAEGGELFF.

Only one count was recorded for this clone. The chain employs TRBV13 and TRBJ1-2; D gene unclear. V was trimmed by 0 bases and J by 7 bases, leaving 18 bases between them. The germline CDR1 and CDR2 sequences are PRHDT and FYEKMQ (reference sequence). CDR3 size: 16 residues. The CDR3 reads CASSLGGGLAGFGYTF. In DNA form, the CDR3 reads TGTGCCAGCAGCTTAGGGGGTGGGTTGGCAGGCTTTGGCTACACCTTC.

This CDR3 is CAWSLGAGGHTIYF. In DNA form, the CDR3 reads TGTGCCTGGAGTCTGGGAGCCGGGGGTCACACCATATATTTT. The rearrangement joins TRBV30 to TRBJ1-3; D is possibly TRBD1 (5 bases). Germline V gives CDR1 GTSNPN, CDR2 SVGIG (reference sequence). The V gene lost 2 bases and the J gene lost 8 bases, with 16 bases spanning the gap. CDR3 length: 14 residues.

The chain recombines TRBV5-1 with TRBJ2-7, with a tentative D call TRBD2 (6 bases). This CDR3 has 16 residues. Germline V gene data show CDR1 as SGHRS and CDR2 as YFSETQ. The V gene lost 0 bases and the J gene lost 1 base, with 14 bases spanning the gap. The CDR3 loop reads CASSLEGWAGSYEQYF. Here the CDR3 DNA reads TGCGCCAGCAGCTTGGAGGGGTGGGCGGGGTCCTACGAGCAGTACTTC.

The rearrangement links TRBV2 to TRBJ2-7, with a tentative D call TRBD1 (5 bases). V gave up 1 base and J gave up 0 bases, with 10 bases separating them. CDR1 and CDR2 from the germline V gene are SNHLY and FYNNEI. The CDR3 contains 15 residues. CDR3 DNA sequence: TGTGCCAGCAGTGAAGACAGGCCCTCCTCCTACGAGCAGTACTTC. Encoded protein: CASSEDRPSSYEQYF.

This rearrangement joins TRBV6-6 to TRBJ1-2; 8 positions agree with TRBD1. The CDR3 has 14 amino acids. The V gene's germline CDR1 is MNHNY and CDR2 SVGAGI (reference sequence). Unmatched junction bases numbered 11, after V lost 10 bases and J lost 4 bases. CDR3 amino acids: CATYPGTGFYGYTF. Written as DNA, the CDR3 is TGTGCCACTTATCCCGGGACAGGATTCTATGGCTACACCTTC.

CDR3 nucleotides: TGCGCCAGCAGCCAATCCCAGATACTAAATGAAAAACTGTTTTTT. It is translated as CASSQSQILNEKLFF. The rearrangement joins TRBV4-1 to TRBJ1-4; no definite D call. Germline V lookup: CDR1 MGHRA, CDR2 YSYEKL. The CDR3 is made up of 15 amino acids. Trimming stripped 2 bases from V and 5 bases from J, with 12 bases between.

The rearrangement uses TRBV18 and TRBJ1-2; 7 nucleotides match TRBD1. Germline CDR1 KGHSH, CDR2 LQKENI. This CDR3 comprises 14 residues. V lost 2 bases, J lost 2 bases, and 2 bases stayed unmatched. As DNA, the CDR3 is TGTGCCAGCTCACCAAACAGGGGCAACTATGGCTACACCTTC. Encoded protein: CASSPNRGNYGYTF.

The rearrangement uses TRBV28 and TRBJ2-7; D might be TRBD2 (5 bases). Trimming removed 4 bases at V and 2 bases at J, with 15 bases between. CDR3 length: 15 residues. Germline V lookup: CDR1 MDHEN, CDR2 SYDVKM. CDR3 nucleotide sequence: TGTGCCAGCAGTTCCGCGGGCTCCTGGACCTACGAGCAGTACTTC. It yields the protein CASSSAGSWTYEQYF. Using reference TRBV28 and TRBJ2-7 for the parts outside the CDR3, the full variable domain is DVKVTQSSRYLVKRTGEKVFLECVQDMDHENMFWYRQDPGLGLRLIYFSYDVKMKEKGDIPEGYSVSREKKERFSLILESASTNQTSMYLCASSSAGSWTYEQYFGPGTRLTVT.